A single sample is the source of the 26 T cell receptor beta chains below, sequenced in a study of monozygotic twins with cystic fibrosis. Assay used: immunoSEQ multiplex PCR; TCRdb lists only in-frame clones, some missing. The sample holds tens of thousands of clones, roughly 97% seen once. Sequencing input: blood. These receptors were taken from a girl aged 2 to 9 with cystic fibrosis.

The V call is TRBV9, the J call TRBJ2-3; D gene ambiguous. Trimming took off 4 bases at V and 8 bases at J, with 17 bases between the two ends. Germline CDR1 is SGDLS and CDR2 is YYNGEE. This CDR3 contains 14 residues. DNA for the CDR3: TGTGCCAGCAGCCCTGTGGCTCTAAGAGGTACGCAGTATTTT. Protein sequence: CASSPVALRGTQYF.

The rearrangement uses TRBV11-2 and TRBJ2-7, with D perhaps assigned TRBD1 or TRBD2 (5 bases each). Trimming cost V 1 base and J 2 bases, with 9 bases left between them. The CDR3 loop spans 14 amino acids. CDR1 is SGHAT and CDR2 is FQNNGV in the germline V gene. As DNA, the CDR3 is TGTGCCAGCAGCTTAGGGGACGGCCCCTACGAGCAGTACTTC. Protein sequence: CASSLGDGPYEQYF.

This chain's CDR3 is CANLPGTSGYTF. DNA for the CDR3: TGTGCCAATTTACCAGGTACGAGTGGCTACACCTTC. The chain joins TRBV6-4 to TRBJ1-2; D unresolved. CDR3 size: 12 residues. Trimming left V 10 bases short and J 7 bases short, with 16 bases between. CDR1 is MRHNA and CDR2 is SNTAGT in the germline V gene.

The chain employs TRBV27 and TRBJ1-2; 7 positions match TRBD1. Germline V gene lookup returns CDR1 MNHEY and CDR2 SMNVEV (reference sequence). This CDR3 contains 14 residues. The V segment lost 4 bases and the J segment 6 bases; nucleotides outside the gene matches: 8. The CDR3 reads CASSYRTGGDGYTF. The CDR3 DNA is TGTGCCAGCAGTTATAGGACAGGCGGAGATGGCTACACCTTC.

This rearrangement joins TRBV9 to TRBJ1-3, with D maybe TRBD1 (5 bases). The CDR3 sequence is 15 residues long. Germline V lookup: CDR1 SGDLS, CDR2 YYNGEE. Between the trimmed V and J ends, which lost 2 bases and 0 bases, there was a span of 9 bases. CDR3 amino acids: CASSVLGGSGNTIYF. CDR3 nucleotides: TGTGCCAGCAGCGTCCTTGGGGGCTCTGGAAACACCATATATTTT.

This chain connects TRBV9 to TRBJ2-2; TRBD2 is a possible D gene (6 bases). Germline V gene lookup returns CDR1 SGDLS and CDR2 YYNGEE. Trimming stripped 3 bases from V and 7 bases from J, with 13 bases between. The CDR3 is 14 residues long. CDR3 protein: CASSAFSGSGELFF. The DNA of the CDR3 is TGTGCCAGCAGCGCCTTCTCCGGGAGCGGGGAGCTGTTTTTT.

The chain links TRBV9 to TRBJ2-7; no clear D. Trimming stripped 2 bases from V and 4 bases from J, with 13 bases between. Per the germline V gene, CDR1 is SGDLS and CDR2 is YYNGEE. This CDR3 has 14 residues. For the CDR3, the DNA is TGTGCCAGCAGCGTTCACACAGAGGAATACGAGCAGTACTTC. Its translation: CASSVHTEEYEQYF.

This rearrangement joins TRBV18 to TRBJ1-2; maybe TRBD1 (5 bases). The length of the CDR3 is 13 residues. Trimming removed 3 bases at V and 5 bases at J, with 10 bases between. Germline CDR1 KGHSH, CDR2 LQKENI. CDR3 protein: CASSPGQDYGYTF. The CDR3 DNA sequence: TGTGCCAGCTCACCGGGGCAGGATTATGGCTACACCTTC.

The V call is TRBV27, the J call TRBJ1-1; D unclear. Germline V gives CDR1 MNHEY, CDR2 SMNVEV (reference sequence). V lost 5 bases to trimming and J lost 10 bases, with 23 bases between them. CDR3 size: 15 residues. The CDR3 spells CASSLTNGLVLGAFF. For the CDR3, the DNA is TGTGCCAGCAGTCTGACAAATGGACTGGTCCTGGGAGCTTTCTTT.

This chain links TRBV2 with TRBJ1-4; weak D call: TRBD1 (5 bases). The CDR3 runs to 13 residues. CDR1 SNHLY and CDR2 FYNNEI come from the germline V gene. Trimming took off 1 base at V and 7 bases at J, with 7 bases between the two ends. The CDR3 DNA reads TGTGCCAGCAGTGAAGGGGGACCTGAAAAACTGTTTTTT. It translates to CASSEGGPEKLFF.

The rearrangement joins TRBV9 to TRBJ2-3, with 13 bases matching TRBD2. After removal of 2 bases from V and 0 bases from J, the junction contained 9 bases not matched to a gene. The CDR3 is 19 amino acids. CDR1 is SGDLS, CDR2 YYNGEE, per germline. The CDR3 coding sequence is TGTGCCAGCAGCGTCACGGGACTAGCGGGACACACTAGCACAGATACGCAGTATTTT. Translation gives CASSVTGLAGHTSTDTQYF.

This clone was recorded only once. V usage is TRBV20-1 and J usage is TRBJ2-5; D is unclear. In germline, CDR1 is DFQATT, CDR2 SNEGSKA (reference sequence). V lost 3 bases to trimming and J lost 2 bases, with 4 bases between them. This CDR3 spans 11 amino acids. CDR3 sequence reads: CSAREQETQYF. The CDR3, as DNA: TGCAGTGCTAGGGAGCAAGAGACCCAGTACTTC.

This chain connects TRBV27 to TRBJ2-7; D possibly corresponds to TRBD2 (5 bases). Trimming pared 5 bases from V and 3 bases from J, leaving 17 bases between. Per the germline V gene, CDR1 is MNHEY and CDR2 is SMNVEV (reference sequence). The CDR3 runs 15 residues. The CDR3 region is CASSLQWTGNYEQYF. The CDR3 coding sequence is TGTGCCAGCAGTCTCCAATGGACGGGGAACTACGAGCAGTACTTC.

The gene calls are TRBV5-1 and TRBJ1-2; TRBD1 aligns across 9 bases. Losses at the gene ends were 4 bases for V and 8 bases for J; bases not matched to a gene: 6. Per the germline V gene, CDR1 is SGHRS and CDR2 is YFSETQ. The CDR3 consists of 13 residues. The CDR3 here is CASSPGQGGGYTF. DNA of the CDR3: TGCGCCAGCAGCCCGGGACAGGGCGGAGGCTACACCTTC. The full variable domain, completed using reference TRBV5-1 and TRBJ1-2, is KAGVTQTPRYLIKTRGQQVTLSCSPISGHRSVSWYQQTPGQGLQFLFEYFSETQRNKGNFPGRFSGRQFSNSRSEMNVSTLELGDSALYLCASSPGQGGGYTFGSGTRLTVV.

The chain joins TRBV30 to TRBJ1-2; 9 bases fit TRBD1. V was clipped by 3 bases and J by 5 bases; unmatched bases: 10. Germline V gives CDR1 GTSNPN, CDR2 SVGIG (reference sequence). This CDR3 is built from 15 residues. DNA of the CDR3: TGTGCCTGGAGGGACAGGGGCAGGGGGGAATATGGCTACACCTTC. The encoded protein is CAWRDRGRGEYGYTF.

The rearrangement links TRBV6-5 to TRBJ1-1; weak D call: TRBD1 (5 bases). CDR1 MNHEY and CDR2 SVGAGI come from the germline V gene. Trimming removed 8 bases from V and 2 bases from J, with 6 bases in between. The CDR3 length is 11 residues. CDR3 bases: TGTGCCAGCGGGGCCAACACTGAAGCTTTCTTT. Its translation is CASGANTEAFF.

V is TRBV7-9 and J is TRBJ1-5; 10 bases are shared with TRBD1. This CDR3 is 15 amino acids long. With V trimmed by 3 bases and J by 7 bases, 6 bases remained unmatched. Germline V gives CDR1 SEHNR, CDR2 FQNEAQ (reference sequence). CDR3 protein: CASSFGTGEAQPQHF. CDR3 bases: TGTGCCAGCAGCTTTGGGACAGGGGAGGCGCAGCCCCAGCATTTT.

The chain joins TRBV6-4 to TRBJ2-1; 12 nucleotides agree with TRBD2. The CDR3 runs to 16 residues. The V gene end was trimmed by 5 bases and the J gene end by 6 bases; junction bases not matched to a gene: 8. Germline CDR1 is MRHNA and CDR2 is SNTAGT. The CDR3 reads CASSPLLAGGPNEQFF. The CDR3 region has the DNA TGTGCCAGCAGTCCTTTACTAGCGGGAGGTCCCAATGAGCAGTTCTTC.

The V gene is TRBV6-1, the J gene TRBJ2-2; a possible D gene is TRBD2 (5 bases). The CDR3 runs to 14 residues. Trimming removed 2 bases from V and 7 bases from J, with 11 bases in between. The germline V gene has CDR1 MNHNS and CDR2 SASEGT. In DNA, the CDR3 is TGTGCCAGCAGTGAAAGGCTAGCTCACGGGGAGCTGTTTTTT. It is translated as CASSERLAHGELFF.

The genes are TRBV30 and TRBJ1-1, with D unclear. The CDR3 spans 13 residues. Trimming cost V 5 bases and J 1 base, with 11 bases left between them. CDR1 and CDR2 (germline): GTSNPN, SVGIG (reference sequence). This CDR3 is CAWDISRNTEAFF. The DNA for the CDR3 is TGTGCCTGGGATATTAGTAGGAACACTGAAGCTTTCTTT.

The rearrangement joins TRBV19 to TRBJ1-6; D is ambiguous. The CDR3 totals 15 residues. The V and J ends lost 5 bases and 6 bases respectively, with 14 bases between them. The germline gives CDR1 LNHDA, CDR2 SQIVND (reference sequence). The CDR3 region is CASSPVREVNSPLHF. The CDR3, as DNA: TGTGCCAGTAGTCCGGTTCGGGAGGTTAATTCACCCCTCCACTTT.

The rearrangement joins TRBV18 to TRBJ2-3; D is ambiguous. With 1 base removed from V and 4 bases from J, the gap between germline ends came to 3 bases. Germline CDR1 KGHSH, CDR2 LQKENI. This CDR3 is 12 amino acids long. The CDR3 DNA reads as TGTGCCAGCTCACCACTCGCAGATACGCAGTATTTT. Its translation is CASSPLADTQYF. The whole variable domain, remainder taken from reference TRBV18 and TRBJ2-3, is NAGVMQNPRHLVRRRGQEARLRCSPMKGHSHVYWYRQLPEEGLKFMVYLQKENIIDESGMPKERFSAEFPKEGPSILRIQQVVRGDSAAYFCASSPLADTQYFGPGTRLTVL.

The rearrangement uses TRBV27 and TRBJ2-1; D is unclear. Trimming shortened V by 0 bases and J by 10 bases, and 7 bases separated the two germline ends. The CDR3 loop spans 12 amino acids. Looked up from germline, CDR1 is MNHEY and CDR2 is SMNVEV (reference sequence). The chain's CDR3 is CASSLSLREQFF. Written as DNA, the CDR3 is TGTGCCAGCAGTTTATCTCTCAGGGAGCAGTTCTTC.

CDR3: CAISESPGQTSNTEAFF. In DNA, the CDR3 is TGTGCCATCAGTGAGTCTCCGGGACAGACCTCGAACACTGAAGCTTTCTTT. The chain joins TRBV10-3 to TRBJ1-1; TRBD1 matches 7 bases. Germline CDR1 is ENHRY and CDR2 is SYGVKD. The CDR3 spans 17 residues. The V segment lost 0 bases and the J segment 1 base; nucleotides outside the gene matches: 8.

The V and J genes are TRBV19 and TRBJ2-7; 9 bases map to TRBD1. The V segment lost 7 bases and the J segment 3 bases; nucleotides outside the gene matches: 4. The CDR3 covers 13 residues. CDR1 and CDR2 (germline): LNHDA, SQIVND (reference sequence). The CDR3 DNA reads TGTGCCAGTACCCCGGGACAGGGCTACGAGCAGTACTTC. This codes for CASTPGQGYEQYF. The entire variable domain, with the rest obtained from reference TRBV19 and TRBJ2-7, is as follows: DGGITQSPKYLFRKEGQNVTLSCEQNLNHDAMYWYRQDPGQGLRLIYYSQIVNDFQKGDIAEGYSVSREKKESFPLTVTSAQKNPTAFYLCASTPGQGYEQYFGPGTRLTVT.

The chain has TRBV14 and TRBJ2-3; 7 bases are a match to TRBD2. The V and J ends lost 4 bases and 0 bases, in that order; junction bases with no gene match: 4. The CDR3 has 15 residues. In germline, CDR1 is SGHDN, CDR2 FVKESK. CDR3 protein: CASSRGGTSTDTQYF. The CDR3, as DNA: TGTGCCAGCAGCCGGGGAGGGACTAGCACAGATACGCAGTATTTT. Combining the CDR3 with reference TRBV14 and TRBJ2-3 gives the whole variable domain EAGVTQFPSHSVIEKGQTVTLRCDPISGHDNLYWYRRVMGKEIKFLLHFVKESKQDESGMPNNRFLAERTGGTYSTLKVQPAELEDSGVYFCASSRGGTSTDTQYFGPGTRLTVL.